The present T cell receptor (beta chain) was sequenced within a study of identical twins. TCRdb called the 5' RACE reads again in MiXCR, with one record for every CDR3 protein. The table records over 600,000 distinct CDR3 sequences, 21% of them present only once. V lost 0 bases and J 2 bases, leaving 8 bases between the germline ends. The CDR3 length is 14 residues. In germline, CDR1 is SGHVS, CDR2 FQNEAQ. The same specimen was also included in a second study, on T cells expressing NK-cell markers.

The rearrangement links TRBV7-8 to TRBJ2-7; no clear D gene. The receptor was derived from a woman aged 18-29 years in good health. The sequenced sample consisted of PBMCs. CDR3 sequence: CASSLATGAYEQYF. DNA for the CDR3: TGTGCCAGCAGCTTAGCAACCGGAGCCTACGAGCAGTACTTC.